This T cell receptor beta chain is from a study of control samples from healthy donors and cancer patients. The protocol was immunoSEQ multiplex PCR, while the TCRdb copy is restricted to in-frame clones and leaves out a portion. This table has about 140,000 clones, roughly 89% appearing once. V lost 5 bases to trimming and J lost 6 bases, with 14 bases between them. Germline-derived CDR1 and CDR2 are LNHDA and SQIVND (reference sequence). CDR3 length: 14 amino acids. The material sequenced was blood. V and J are TRBV19 and TRBJ2-1; D not resolved. The TCR was taken from a man between 25 and 39 years old in good health. CDR3 nucleotide sequence: TGTGCCAGTAGTCCACCCTATAGGAGCAATGAGCAGTTCTTC. This codes for CASSPPYRSNEQFF.